This T cell receptor beta chain was found in a study of beta chain features in type 1 diabetes. General study points: There was a moderate but significant shortening of TCRB CDR3s in all four CD4+ subsets of Type 1 diabetes patients. Patients' naive, central memory and Treg TCRB repertoires seemed closer to one another than those of healthy donors.

Expressed TCRB transcripts were sequenced because the isolated RNA had all been reverse transcribed beforehand. Method: immunoSEQ multiplex PCR; TCRdb's copy keeps in-frame clones and lacks some. The sample lists 20,000 to 25,000 clones, more than 65% occurring once. Trimming at V came to 4 bases and at J to 6 bases, leaving 2 bases not matched to a gene. Germline assignment: CDR1 SGHRS and CDR2 YFSETQ. The CDR3 spans 12 residues. As to this clone: Its antigen is not identified.

The sample consisted of stem cell memory CD4+ T cells from blood. This sequence was found in a woman aged 40-49 years with type 1 diabetes. The V and J genes are TRBV5-1 and TRBJ1-2; TRBD1 agrees at 8 bases. The CDR3 is CASSTDRDGYTF. The DNA of the CDR3 is TGCGCCAGCAGCACGGACAGGGATGGCTACACCTTC.